This T cell receptor beta chain was sequenced for a study of T cells after somatic rescue of genetic block. TCRdb's copy holds only in-frame clones and misses some; the assay was immunoSEQ multiplex PCR. The table shows 50,000 to 60,000 clones, with approximately 96% occurring only once. Trimming left V 2 bases short and J 5 bases short, with 15 bases between. Germline V gene lookup returns CDR1 SNHLY and CDR2 FYNNEI. This CDR3 is 15 amino acids long. This chain uses TRBV2 with TRBJ1-1; a weak D match, TRBD1 (5 bases). The TCR comes from a child under two years old. Sequencing input: peripheral blood mononuclear cells (PBMCs). CDR3 region: CASSERGGLGTEAFF. CDR3 bases: TGTGCCAGCAGTGAACGGGGCGGGCTAGGTACTGAAGCTTTCTTT.